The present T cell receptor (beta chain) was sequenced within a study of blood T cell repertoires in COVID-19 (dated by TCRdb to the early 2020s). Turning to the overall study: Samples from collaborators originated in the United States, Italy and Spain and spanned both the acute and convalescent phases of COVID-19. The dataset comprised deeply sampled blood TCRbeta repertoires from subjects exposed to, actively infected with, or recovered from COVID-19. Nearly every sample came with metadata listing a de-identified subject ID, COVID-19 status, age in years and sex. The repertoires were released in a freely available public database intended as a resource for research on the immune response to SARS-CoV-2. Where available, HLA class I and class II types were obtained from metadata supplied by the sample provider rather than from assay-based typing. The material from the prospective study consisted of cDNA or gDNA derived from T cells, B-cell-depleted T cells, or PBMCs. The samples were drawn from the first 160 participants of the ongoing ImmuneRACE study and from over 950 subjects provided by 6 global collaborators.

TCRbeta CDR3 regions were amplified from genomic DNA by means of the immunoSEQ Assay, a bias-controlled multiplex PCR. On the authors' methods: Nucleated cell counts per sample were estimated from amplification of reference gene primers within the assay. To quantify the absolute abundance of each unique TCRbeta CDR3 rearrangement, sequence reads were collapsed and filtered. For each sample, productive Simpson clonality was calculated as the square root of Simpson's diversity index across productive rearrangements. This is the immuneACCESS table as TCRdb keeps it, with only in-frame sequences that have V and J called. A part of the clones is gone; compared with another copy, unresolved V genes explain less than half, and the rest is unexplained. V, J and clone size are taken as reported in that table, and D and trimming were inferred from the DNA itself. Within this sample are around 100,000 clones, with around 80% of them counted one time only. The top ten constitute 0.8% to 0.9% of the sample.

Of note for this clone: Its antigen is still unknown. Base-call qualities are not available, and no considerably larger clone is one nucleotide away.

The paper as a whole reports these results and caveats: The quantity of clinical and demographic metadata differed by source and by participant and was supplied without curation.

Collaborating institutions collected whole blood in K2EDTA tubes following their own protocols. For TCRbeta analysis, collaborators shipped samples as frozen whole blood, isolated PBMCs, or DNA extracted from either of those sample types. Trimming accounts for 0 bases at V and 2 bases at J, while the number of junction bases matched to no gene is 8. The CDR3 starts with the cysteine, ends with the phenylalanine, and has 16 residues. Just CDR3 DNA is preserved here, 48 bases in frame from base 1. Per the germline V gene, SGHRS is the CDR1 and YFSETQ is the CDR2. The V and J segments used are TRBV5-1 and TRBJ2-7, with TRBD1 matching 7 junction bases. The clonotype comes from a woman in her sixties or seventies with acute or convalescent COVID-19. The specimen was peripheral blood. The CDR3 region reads CASSLVGIQGTYEQYF. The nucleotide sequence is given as TGCGCCAGCAGCTTGGTTGGGATACAGGGGACCTACGAGCAGTACTTC.